This T cell receptor (beta chain) is from a study of shared clonotypes between healthy human individuals. Study-level points and caveats: The study found lower generation probabilities in non-shared clonotypes than in those shared by all four donors. An expected dependence of interdonor clonotype sharing on sequencing depth was noted. Larger richness was generally estimated for naive than memory subsets.

Investigators spread the genomic DNA of each subset evenly over several immunoSEQ plates. Repertoires were generated with immunoSEQ multiplex PCR, while TCRdb's copy carries only in-frame clones and drops some. The sample lists 650,000 to 750,000 clones, around 72% occurring once. As to this clone: What it binds is unknown.

The germline gives CDR1 MNHNS, CDR2 SASEGT. The CDR3 is made up of 14 amino acids. The junction had 7 bases not matched to a gene; V was cut back by 6 bases and J by 2 bases. Sequencing used memory CD4+ T cells sorted from blood. The sample's subset: CD45RA-negative fraction. The TCR originated in a woman aged 25-40 years in good health. This sequence joins TRBV6-1 and TRBJ2-7; TRBD2 matches at 7 bases. In DNA, the CDR3 is TGTGCCAGCAGGCTCGTGGGGGGGACCTACGAGCAGTACTTC. Translation gives CASRLVGGTYEQYF.